The clone carrying this T cell receptor (beta chain) was found a few times. Its antigen is undetermined. TCRdb fed the reads into MiXCR, producing one record per CDR3 protein. The sample consists of hundreds of thousands of distinct CDR3 sequences, approximately 33% of them appearing once. These data come from a study of T cell repertoires in cytomegalovirus infection. Germline V gives CDR1 SGHDT, CDR2 YYEEEE. CDR3 length: 15 residues. After removal of 3 bases from V and 5 bases from J, the junction contained 7 bases not matched to a gene. This rearrangement joins TRBV5-6 to TRBJ2-3; 9 bases agree with TRBD1. This TCR came from a human donor in good health (CMV status not recorded). Some clones in this sample may be carry-over from other donors' samples. Sequenced here: cultured PBMCs, sampled from culture after CMV antigen stimulation. Here the CDR3 reads CASSSRTGGIDTQYF. CDR3 DNA: TGTGCCAGCAGCTCCAGAACAGGGGGCATAGATACGCAGTATTTT.